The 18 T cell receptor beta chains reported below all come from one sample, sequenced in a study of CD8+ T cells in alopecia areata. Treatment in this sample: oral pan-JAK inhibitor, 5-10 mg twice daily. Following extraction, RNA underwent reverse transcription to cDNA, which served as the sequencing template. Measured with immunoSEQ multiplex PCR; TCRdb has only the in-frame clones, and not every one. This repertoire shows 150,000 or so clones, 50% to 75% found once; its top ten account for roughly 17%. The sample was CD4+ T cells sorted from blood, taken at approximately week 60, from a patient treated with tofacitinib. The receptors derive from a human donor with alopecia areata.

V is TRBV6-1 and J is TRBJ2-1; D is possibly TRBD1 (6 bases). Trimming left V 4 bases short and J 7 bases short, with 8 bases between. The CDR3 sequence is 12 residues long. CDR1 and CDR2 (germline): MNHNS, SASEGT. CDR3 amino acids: CASSGTVNEQFF. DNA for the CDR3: TGTGCCAGCAGTGGGACAGTGAATGAGCAGTTCTTC.

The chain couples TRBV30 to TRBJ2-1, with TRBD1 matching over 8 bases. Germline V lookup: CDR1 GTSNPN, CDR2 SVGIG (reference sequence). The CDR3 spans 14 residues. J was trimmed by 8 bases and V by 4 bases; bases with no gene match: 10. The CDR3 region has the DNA TGTGCCTGGATTTTTCAGGGGGCGGGTGATGAGCAGTTCTTC. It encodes CAWIFQGAGDEQFF.

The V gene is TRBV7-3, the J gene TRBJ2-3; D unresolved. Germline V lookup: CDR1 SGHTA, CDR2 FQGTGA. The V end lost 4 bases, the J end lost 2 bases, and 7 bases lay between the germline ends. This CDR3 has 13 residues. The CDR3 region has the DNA TGTGCCAGCAGCTCCACTAACACAGATACGCAGTATTTT. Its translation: CASSSTNTDTQYF.

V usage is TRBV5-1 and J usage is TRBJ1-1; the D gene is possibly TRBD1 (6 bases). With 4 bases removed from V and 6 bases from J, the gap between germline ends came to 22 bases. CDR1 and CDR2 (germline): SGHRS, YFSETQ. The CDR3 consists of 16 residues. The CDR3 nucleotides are TGCGCCAGCAGCCCAGGTGTGGGGGCGAGAGGCTCTGAAGCTTTCTTT. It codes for CASSPGVGARGSEAFF.

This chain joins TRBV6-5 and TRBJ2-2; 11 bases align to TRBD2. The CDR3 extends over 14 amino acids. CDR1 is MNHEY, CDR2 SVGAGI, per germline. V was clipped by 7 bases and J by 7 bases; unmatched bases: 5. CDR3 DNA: TGTGCCAGCATTAGCGGGGGGGCCTACGGGGAGCTGTTTTTT. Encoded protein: CASISGGAYGELFF.

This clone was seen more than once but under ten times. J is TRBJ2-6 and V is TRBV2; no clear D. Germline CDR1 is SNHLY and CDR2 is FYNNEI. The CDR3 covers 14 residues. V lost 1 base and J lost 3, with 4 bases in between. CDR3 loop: CASSEDRGANVLTF. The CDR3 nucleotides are TGTGCCAGCAGTGAAGACCGTGGGGCCAACGTCCTGACTTTC.

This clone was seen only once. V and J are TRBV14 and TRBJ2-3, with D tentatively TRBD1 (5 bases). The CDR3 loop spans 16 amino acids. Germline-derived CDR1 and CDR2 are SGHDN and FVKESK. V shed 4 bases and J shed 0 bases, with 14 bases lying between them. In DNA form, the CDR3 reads TGTGCCAGCAGCCTTATCCAGGGAACTAGCACAGATACGCAGTATTTT. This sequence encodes CASSLIQGTSTDTQYF.

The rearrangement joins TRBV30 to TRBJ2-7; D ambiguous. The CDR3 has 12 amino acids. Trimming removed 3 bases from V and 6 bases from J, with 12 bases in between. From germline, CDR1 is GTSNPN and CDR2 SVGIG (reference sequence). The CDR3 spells CAWSGTSGEQYF. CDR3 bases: TGTGCCTGGAGCGGTACCTCTGGCGAGCAGTACTTC.

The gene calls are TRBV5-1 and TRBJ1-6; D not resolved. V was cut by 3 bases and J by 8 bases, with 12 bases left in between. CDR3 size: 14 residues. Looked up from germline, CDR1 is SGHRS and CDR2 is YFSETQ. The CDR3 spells CASSSSGTDSPLHF. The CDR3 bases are TGCGCCAGCAGCTCGTCAGGTACTGATTCACCCCTCCACTTT.

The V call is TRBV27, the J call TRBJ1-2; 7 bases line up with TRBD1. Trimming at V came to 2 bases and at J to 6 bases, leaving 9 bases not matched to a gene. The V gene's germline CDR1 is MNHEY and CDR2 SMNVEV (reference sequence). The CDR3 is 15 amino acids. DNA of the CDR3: TGTGCCAGCAGTTTAGTATCACAGGGGTTTAATGGCTACACCTTC. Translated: CASSLVSQGFNGYTF.

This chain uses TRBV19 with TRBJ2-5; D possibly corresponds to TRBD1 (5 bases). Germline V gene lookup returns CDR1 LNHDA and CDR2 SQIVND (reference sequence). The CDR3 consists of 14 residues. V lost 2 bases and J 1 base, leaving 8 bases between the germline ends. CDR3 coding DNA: TGTGCCAGTAGTATAAACAGGCTCCAAGAGACCCAGTACTTC. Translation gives CASSINRLQETQYF.

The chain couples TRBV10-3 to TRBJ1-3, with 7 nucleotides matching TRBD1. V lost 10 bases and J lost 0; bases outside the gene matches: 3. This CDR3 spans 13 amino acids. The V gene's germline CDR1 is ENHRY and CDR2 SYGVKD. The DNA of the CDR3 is TGTGCCACGACAGGGACCTCTGGAAACACCATATATTTT. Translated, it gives CATTGTSGNTIYF.

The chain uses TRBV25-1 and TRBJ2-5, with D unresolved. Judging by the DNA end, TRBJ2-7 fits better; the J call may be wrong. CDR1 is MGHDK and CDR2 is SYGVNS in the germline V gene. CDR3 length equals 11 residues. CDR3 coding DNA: TGTGCCAGCAGTGGGTTCTACGAGCAGTACTTC. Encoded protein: CASSGFYEQYF.

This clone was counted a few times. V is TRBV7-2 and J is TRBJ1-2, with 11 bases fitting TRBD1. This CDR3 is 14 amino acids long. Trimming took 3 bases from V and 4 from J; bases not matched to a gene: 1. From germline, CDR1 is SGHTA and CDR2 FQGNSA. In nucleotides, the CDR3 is TGTGCCAGCAGCTTGGACAGGGGGCCCTATGGCTACACCTTC. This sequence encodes CASSLDRGPYGYTF.

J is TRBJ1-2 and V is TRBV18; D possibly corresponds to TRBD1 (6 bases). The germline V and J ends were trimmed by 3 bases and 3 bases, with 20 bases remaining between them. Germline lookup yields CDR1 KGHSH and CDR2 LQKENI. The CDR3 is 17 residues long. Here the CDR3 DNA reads TGTGCCAGCTCACCCCCTGGGGGCCCGCGAAGGGACTATGGCTACACCTTC. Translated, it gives CASSPPGGPRRDYGYTF.

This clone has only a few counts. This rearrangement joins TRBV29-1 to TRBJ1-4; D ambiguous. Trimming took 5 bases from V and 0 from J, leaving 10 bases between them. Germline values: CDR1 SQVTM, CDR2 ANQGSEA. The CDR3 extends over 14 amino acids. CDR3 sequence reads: CSVSEGTTNEKLFF. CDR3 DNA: TGCAGCGTTTCCGAGGGCACAACTAATGAAAAACTGTTTTTT.

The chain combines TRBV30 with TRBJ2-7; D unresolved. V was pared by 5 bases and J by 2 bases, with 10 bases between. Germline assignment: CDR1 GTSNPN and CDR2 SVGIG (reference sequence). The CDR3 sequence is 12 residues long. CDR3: CAWVSGAYEQYF. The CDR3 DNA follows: TGTGCCTGGGTCAGTGGGGCCTACGAGCAGTACTTC.

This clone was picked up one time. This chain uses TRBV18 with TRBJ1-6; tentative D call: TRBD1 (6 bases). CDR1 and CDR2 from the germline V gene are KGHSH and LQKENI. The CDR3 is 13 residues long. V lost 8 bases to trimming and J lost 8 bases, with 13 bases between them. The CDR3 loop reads CASRTGLDSPLHF. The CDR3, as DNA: TGTGCCAGCCGTACAGGGTTAGATTCACCCCTCCACTTT.